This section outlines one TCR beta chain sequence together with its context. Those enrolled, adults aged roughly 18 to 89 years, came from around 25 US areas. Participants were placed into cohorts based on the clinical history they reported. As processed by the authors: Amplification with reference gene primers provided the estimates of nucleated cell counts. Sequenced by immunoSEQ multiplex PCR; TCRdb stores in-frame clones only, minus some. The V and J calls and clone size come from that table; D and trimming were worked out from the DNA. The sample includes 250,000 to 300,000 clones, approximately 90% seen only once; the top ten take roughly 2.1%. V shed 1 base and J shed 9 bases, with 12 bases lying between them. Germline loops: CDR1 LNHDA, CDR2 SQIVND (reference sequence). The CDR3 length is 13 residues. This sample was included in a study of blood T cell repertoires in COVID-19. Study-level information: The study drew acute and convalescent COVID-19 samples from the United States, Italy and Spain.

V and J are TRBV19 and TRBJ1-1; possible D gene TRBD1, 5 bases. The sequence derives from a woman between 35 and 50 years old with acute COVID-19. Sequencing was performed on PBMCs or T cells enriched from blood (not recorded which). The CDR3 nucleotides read TGTGCCAGTAGTATAGGGGGCGCCCGGAAAGCTTTCTTT. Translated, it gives CASSIGGARKAFF.